This TCR beta chain emerged from a study of T cell responses to AZD1222 COVID-19 vaccine (dated by TCRdb to the early 2020s). Study-level background: A total of about 230 trial participants underwent TCR sequencing, of whom about 210 received two doses of AZD1222 and about 25 received two doses of the MenACWY control vaccine. Trial participants were enrolled by age into 18-55, 56-69 and 70-plus year subgroups, with roughly 160, 29 and 62 TCR-sequenced participants respectively. Broad study findings and their caveats: Participants were mostly white British, with more females than males. The authors suggested clonal diversity may have been underestimated. The whole spike protein was spanned by vaccine-associated CD4 TCRs, and dominant responses were seen in regions 160-218 and 743-854. After two AZD1222 doses, both the breadth and the depth of spike-specific TCRs were significantly higher than at day 0 and than in MenACWY recipients. Conclusions about previously exposed vaccinees are limited, since just six or seven AZD1222 recipients were seropositive for SARS-CoV-2 at baseline. Because no day 14 peak-response samples were available, repertoires were characterized only after the peak T cell response. Epitopes outside the regions mutated in the B.1.351 and B.1.1.7 variants were reportedly recognized by nearly half of the unique spike-specific TCRs. In the small 56-69-year group, the increase in depth fell short of significance, most likely because of low power.

The CDR3 regions of human TCRbeta chains were analyzed by immunosequencing. The authors' pipeline ran thus. Repertoire TCRs were checked for matches against a reference library of SARS-CoV-2-specific TCRs that had been generated using the MIRA antigen-specificity platform. Breadth meant the fraction of unique TCRs that were SARS-CoV-2-associated, whereas depth meant the fraction of total T cells that were SARS-CoV-2-associated. Each spike-specific TCR was assigned to its reactive spike region and to a CD4 or CD8 class using the MIRA data. Log10-transformed breadth and depth values were compared by one-way ANOVA with Sidak's multiple comparisons tests. As stored in TCRdb, this immuneACCESS dataset retains in-frame rearrangements with V and J assigned. A fraction of the clones does not appear; measured against another copy, unresolved V genes explain less than half of the discrepancy, and the remainder lacks a known reason. The V and J calls and clone size are taken from that table; D and trimming were inferred from the DNA. The table for this sample lists about 100,000 clones; around 87% of them were counted only once. 4% to 5% of the sample goes to the ten largest clones.

This clone was seen only once. The clone's antigen remains unknown. Within one base of it there is no much larger clone, and no base qualities were kept. The meaning of the sample's time point label: baseline before first vaccination. The sample's treatment or condition label is to be understood as: meningococcal conjugate vaccine given as trial control. Samples from vaccinated people were obtained from the UK trials COV001 and COV002, which included a single-blind randomized controlled phase 2/3 trial of AZD1222 (ChAdOx1 nCoV-19) in healthy adults. Trial participant PBMC samples were collected at day 0 and day 28 after the second dose for TCRbeta chain sequencing. The receptor's source is an adult in good health. Sample: peripheral blood, taken on day 0 of MenACWY control vaccination.

The CDR3 in this case is CASSPSGYGYTF. The DNA is as follows: TGTGCCAGCAGCCCCTCGGGCTATGGCTACACCTTC. The chain joins TRBV5-4 to TRBJ1-2; the D gene cannot be resolved reliably. Looking up the germline V gene (reference sequence) yields CDR1 SGHNT and CDR2 YYREEE. Its CDR3 holds 12 amino acids, cysteine through phenylalanine. Just CDR3 DNA is preserved here, 36 bases in frame from base 1. The junction shows trimming of 4 bases on V and 4 bases on J, plus 8 bases between the germline ends.